This passage covers 23 T cell receptor beta chains from one sample sequenced in a study of OX40 agonist ivuxolimab in advanced cancers. Sequencing was performed with immunoSEQ multiplex PCR; in TCRdb, only in-frame clones are kept and a portion is missing. The sample includes about 35,000 clones, about four fifths of them seen just once. Material: CD4+ or CD8+ T cells sorted from blood, obtained in a trial of the OX40 agonist ivuxolimab. Receptors were obtained from an adult with an advanced solid tumor such as melanoma, head and neck, liver or kidney cancer.

The chain links TRBV6-1 to TRBJ2-5; D is uncertain. The J call could be wrong; TRBJ2-7 is a better fit for the DNA end. CDR3 length: 15 residues. Germline CDR1 is MNHNS and CDR2 is SASEGT. The CDR3 reads CASTSISLPTYEQYF. The CDR3 DNA follows: TGTGCCAGCACCTCGATAAGCTTGCCCACCTACGAGCAGTACTTC.

The gene calls are TRBV4-1 and TRBJ1-5; no reliable D call. This CDR3 contains 15 residues. Trimming stripped 0 bases from V and 2 bases from J, with 8 bases between. Germline CDR1 and CDR2: MGHRA and YSYEKL. CDR3 sequence: CASSQDRLRNQPQHF. The CDR3 DNA sequence: TGCGCCAGCAGCCAAGACCGGTTACGCAATCAGCCCCAGCATTTT.

The chain carries TRBV5-4 and TRBJ2-5; no clear D. This CDR3 has 14 residues. Germline V lookup: CDR1 SGHNT, CDR2 YYREEE (reference sequence). The V and J ends lost 4 bases and 4 bases respectively, with 14 bases between them. As DNA, the CDR3 is TGTGCCAGCAGCGTGGGGTCGTTTGTAGAGACCCAGTACTTC. Its translation is CASSVGSFVETQYF.

CDR3 coding DNA: TGTGCCAGCAGCCAAGGACAGGGGCTTGACTACGAGCAGTACTTC. Residues: CASSQGQGLDYEQYF. V and J are TRBV4-2 and TRBJ2-7, with TRBD1 identical over 8 bases. Germline loops: CDR1 LGHNA, CDR2 YNFKEQ. CDR3 length: 15 residues. J lost 3 bases, V lost 1 base, and 5 bases had no gene match.

The chain has TRBV19 and TRBJ1-1, with D perhaps matching TRBD1 (5 bases). This CDR3 spans 17 amino acids. Trimming left V 8 bases short and J 1 base short, with 23 bases between. Germline CDR1 reads LNHDA; CDR2 reads SQIVND (reference sequence). The CDR3 region is CASGPGGEKRGNTEAFF. Written as DNA, the CDR3 is TGTGCCAGTGGCCCCGGAGGAGAGAAAAGGGGGAACACTGAAGCTTTCTTT.

V gene TRBV9 combines with J gene TRBJ2-5; 11 bases align to TRBD1. V shed 0 bases and J 5 bases; nucleotides not matched to a gene: 9. The CDR3 spans 17 residues. Germline V gene sequence: CDR1 SGDLS, CDR2 YYNGEE. The CDR3 reads CASSVGPLGQGAETQYF. CDR3 sequence (DNA): TGTGCCAGCAGCGTAGGCCCCCTCGGACAGGGGGCGGAGACCCAGTACTTC.

The chain joins TRBV7-2 to TRBJ2-5, with D unresolved. Between the trimmed V and J ends, which lost 5 bases and 4 bases, there was a span of 5 bases. The CDR3 runs to 11 residues. CDR1 and CDR2 from the germline V gene are SGHTA and FQGNSA. The CDR3 DNA sequence: TGTGCCAGCAGCGTCACAGAGACCCAGTACTTC. Encoded protein: CASSVTETQYF.

The chain combines TRBV18 with TRBJ2-7; maybe TRBD1 (6 bases). Germline-derived CDR1 and CDR2 are KGHSH and LQKENI. V was cut by 2 bases and J by 7 bases, with 15 bases left in between. This CDR3 region has 14 residues. The CDR3 region is CASSPRDTSREQYF. CDR3 bases: TGTGCCAGCTCACCAAGGGACACTTCTCGGGAGCAGTACTTC.

The genes are TRBV7-9 and TRBJ2-5; 14 bases are shared with TRBD2. V lost 2 bases, J lost 4 bases, and 6 bases stayed unmatched. Germline CDR1 SEHNR, CDR2 FQNEAQ (reference sequence). The CDR3 totals 17 residues. This chain's CDR3 is CASSLYSGLAGVETQYF. The CDR3 DNA reads TGTGCCAGCAGCTTATACTCGGGACTAGCGGGAGTAGAGACCCAGTACTTC.

V usage is TRBV5-1 and J usage is TRBJ1-2, with TRBD1 matching over 9 bases. The junction had 9 bases not matched to a gene; V was cut back by 4 bases and J by 8 bases. The CDR3 sequence is 14 residues long. Germline CDR1 SGHRS, CDR2 YFSETQ. The CDR3 region has the DNA TGCGCCAGCAGCGCCGGGACAGGGATTCAAGGCTACACCTTC. Its protein is CASSAGTGIQGYTF.

The V gene is TRBV6-5, the J gene TRBJ1-2; 7 nucleotides match TRBD1. This CDR3 has 11 amino acids. V lost 5 bases, J lost 11 bases, and 5 bases stayed unmatched. Looked up from germline, CDR1 is MNHEY and CDR2 is SVGAGI. CDR3: CASSPDRMYTF. Written as DNA, the CDR3 is TGTGCCAGCAGTCCGGACAGGATGTACACCTTC.

This chain uses TRBV6-1 with TRBJ1-3, with no clear D. The CDR3 runs 13 residues. The V gene lost 7 bases and the J gene lost 0 bases, with 7 bases spanning the gap. CDR1 MNHNS and CDR2 SASEGT come from the germline V gene. The CDR3 sequence is CASKVLSGNTIYF. In DNA form, the CDR3 reads TGTGCCAGCAAAGTTCTCTCTGGAAACACCATATATTTT.

The chain employs TRBV6-5 and TRBJ2-5, with D tentatively TRBD1 or TRBD2 (5 bases each). This CDR3 spans 16 amino acids. V gave up 0 bases and J gave up 5 bases, with 16 bases separating them. Germline V gives CDR1 MNHEY, CDR2 SVGAGI. The CDR3 here is CASSYSTGGGVETQYF. The DNA for the CDR3 is TGTGCCAGCAGTTACTCGACTGGGGGTGGTGTTGAGACCCAGTACTTC.

The chain carries TRBV28 and TRBJ2-6, with D uncertain. This CDR3 is 14 amino acids long. The V gene lost 7 bases and the J gene lost 0 bases, with 7 bases spanning the gap. CDR1 is MDHEN, CDR2 SYDVKM, per germline. The CDR3 protein is CASTSSSGANVLTF. The CDR3 bases are TGTGCCAGCACCAGCAGCTCTGGGGCCAACGTCCTGACTTTC. Full variable domain (rest looked up from reference TRBV28 and TRBJ2-6): DVKVTQSSRYLVKRTGEKVFLECVQDMDHENMFWYRQDPGLGLRLIYFSYDVKMKEKGDIPEGYSVSREKKERFSLILESASTNQTSMYLCASTSSSGANVLTFGAGSRLTVL.

This chain connects TRBV5-1 to TRBJ1-6; 10 nucleotides line up with TRBD1. The germline V gene encodes CDR1 SGHRS and CDR2 YFSETQ. CDR3 length: 16 residues. V was pared by 4 bases and J by 9 bases, with 10 bases of the junction left unmatched. The CDR3 region has the DNA TGCGCCAGCAGCCCCGGAAGGGGACAGGGGAGTTCACCCCTCCACTTT. This sequence encodes CASSPGRGQGSSPLHF.

J is TRBJ2-1 and V is TRBV11-2; 7 bases match TRBD1. Germline CDR1 SGHAT, CDR2 FQNNGV. V shed 7 bases and J 4 bases; nucleotides not matched to a gene: 16. There are 17 residues in the CDR3. Here the CDR3 DNA reads TGTGCCAGCACGCGGTTTCCGGGACAGACACTTTACAATGAGCAGTTCTTC. Its protein is CASTRFPGQTLYNEQFF.

The V gene is TRBV19, the J gene TRBJ1-2, with D unclear. The CDR3 consists of 12 residues. V dropped 4 bases and J dropped 5 bases, with 8 bases sitting between them. The germline V gene has CDR1 LNHDA and CDR2 SQIVND (reference sequence). CDR3 region: CASSNTAYGYTF. The DNA of the CDR3 is TGTGCCAGTAGTAATACAGCGTATGGCTACACCTTC.

This clone was detected a few times. The chain employs TRBV4-1 and TRBJ2-7, with 14 bases that match TRBD2. Germline assignment: CDR1 MGHRA and CDR2 YSYEKL. J was trimmed by 6 bases and V by 10 bases; bases with no gene match: 20. The CDR3 totals 18 residues. The CDR3 is CAIPCTGTSGGHVSEQYF. In nucleotides, the CDR3 is TGCGCCATCCCCTGCACCGGGACTAGCGGGGGACATGTCTCCGAGCAGTACTTC.

This chain links TRBV2 with TRBJ1-5; 7 bases agree with TRBD1. Germline assignment: CDR1 SNHLY and CDR2 FYNNEI. This CDR3 region has 15 residues. V lost 5 bases, J lost 4 bases, and 8 bases stayed unmatched. The CDR3: CASSLDRASNQPQHF. The CDR3 coding sequence is TGTGCCAGCAGTCTCGACAGGGCCAGTAATCAGCCCCAGCATTTT.

A word on this clone: At one boundary the junction diverges from the germline segment, which might be a read error. The V gene is TRBV7-7, the J gene TRBJ2-1; TRBD2 agrees at 8 bases. The CDR3 is made up of 15 amino acids. Germline-derived CDR1 and CDR2 are SSHAT and FNYEAQ (reference sequence). For the CDR3, the DNA is TGTGCTAGCAGCTCAGGGCGGGGGGCAACTAATGAGCAGTTCTTC. It yields the protein CASSSGRGATNEQFF.

This chain joins TRBV7-2 and TRBJ2-1; D uncertain. This CDR3 is built from 16 residues. Germline V lookup: CDR1 SGHTA, CDR2 FQGNSA. Trimming took 1 base from V and 8 from J, leaving 18 bases between them. The CDR3 here is CASSLGVDLITDEQFF. CDR3 sequence (DNA): TGTGCCAGCAGCTTAGGGGTGGACCTAATCACGGATGAGCAGTTCTTC.

The J gene is TRBJ1-5, the V gene TRBV19, with a possible D match to TRBD1 (5 bases). Trimming stripped 3 bases from V and 0 bases from J, with 9 bases between. The CDR3 loop spans 15 amino acids. Germline values: CDR1 LNHDA, CDR2 SQIVND (reference sequence). DNA for the CDR3: TGTGCCAGTAGTATCCAGGGTCTTAGCAATCAGCCCCAGCATTTT. Translation: CASSIQGLSNQPQHF.

V gene TRBV5-3 combines with J gene TRBJ1-4; 8 bases line up with TRBD1. TRBV5-3 is flagged as an ORF with uncertain function. CDR3 size: 13 residues. With 6 bases clipped from V and 8 bases from J, the junction kept 6 bases outside the gene matches. CDR3 bases: TGTGCCAGAACGGGGGCAGGGGGCGAAAAACTGTTTTTT. Its translation is CARTGAGGEKLFF.